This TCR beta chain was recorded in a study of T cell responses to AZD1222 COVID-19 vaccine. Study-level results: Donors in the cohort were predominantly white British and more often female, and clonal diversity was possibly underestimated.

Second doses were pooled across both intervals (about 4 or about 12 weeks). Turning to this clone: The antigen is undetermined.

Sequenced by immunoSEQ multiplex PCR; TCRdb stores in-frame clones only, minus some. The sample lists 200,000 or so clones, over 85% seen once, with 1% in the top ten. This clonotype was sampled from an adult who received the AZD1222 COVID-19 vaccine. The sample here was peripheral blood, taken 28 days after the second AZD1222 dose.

The CDR3 loop reads CASSSGGAGDTEAFF. CDR3 nucleotides: TGCGCCAGCTCCTCAGGTGGGGCGGGGGACACTGAAGCTTTCTTT. The chain uses TRBV5-1 and TRBJ1-1; a weak D match, TRBD1 (5 bases). V was shortened by 7 bases and J by 3 bases, with 19 bases between the two germline ends. The CDR3 extends over 15 amino acids. Germline V gene sequence: CDR1 SGHRS, CDR2 YFSETQ. Complete variable domain (other parts from reference TRBV5-1 and TRBJ1-1): KAGVTQTPRYLIKTRGQQVTLSCSPISGHRSVSWYQQTPGQGLQFLFEYFSETQRNKGNFPGRFSGRQFSNSRSEMNVSTLELGDSALYLCASSSGGAGDTEAFFGQGTRLTVV.